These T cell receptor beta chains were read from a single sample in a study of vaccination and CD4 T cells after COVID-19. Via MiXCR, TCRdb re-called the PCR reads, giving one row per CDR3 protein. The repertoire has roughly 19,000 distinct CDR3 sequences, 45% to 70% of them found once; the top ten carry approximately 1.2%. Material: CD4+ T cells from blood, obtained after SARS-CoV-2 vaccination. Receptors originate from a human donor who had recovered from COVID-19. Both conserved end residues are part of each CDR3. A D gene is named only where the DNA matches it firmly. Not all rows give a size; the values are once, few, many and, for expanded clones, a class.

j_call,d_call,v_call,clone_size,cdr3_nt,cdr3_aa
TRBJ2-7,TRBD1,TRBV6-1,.,TGTGCCAGCAGTCGATACCAGGGGGTTGACTACGAGCAGTACTTC,CASSRYQGVDYEQYF
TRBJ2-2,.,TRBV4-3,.,TGCGCCAGCAGCCAAGCCCCCGGGAACGTGTTGGAGCTGTTTTTT,CASSQAPGNVLELFF
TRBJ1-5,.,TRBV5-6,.,TGTGCCAGCAGCTTGGGTCGGGGTACCCCCCAGCATTTT,CASSLGRGTPQHF
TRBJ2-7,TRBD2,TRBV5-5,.,TGTGCCAGCAGCTCAGGACTAGCCCCCACCTACGAGCAGTACTTC,CASSSGLAPTYEQYF
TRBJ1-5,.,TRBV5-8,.,TGTGCCAGCAATTGGGTGGGTCATAGCAATCAGCCCCAGCATTTT,CASNWVGHSNQPQHF
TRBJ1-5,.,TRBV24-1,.,TGTGCCACCAGTGACTCAGCCAGGGTGCAGCATTTT,CATSDSARVQHF
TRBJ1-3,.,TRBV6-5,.,TGTGCCAGCAGTTACTCGGGCAGGGTAGGAAACACCATATATTTT,CASSYSGRVGNTIYF
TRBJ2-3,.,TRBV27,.,TGTGCCAGCAGTTTTTCTTTCACAGATACGCAGTATTTT,CASSFSFTDTQYF
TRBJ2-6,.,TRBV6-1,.,TGTGCCAGCACTCAAGGGAATACTGGGGCCAACGTCCTGACTTTC,CASTQGNTGANVLTF
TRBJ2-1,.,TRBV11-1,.,TGTGCCAGCAGGGAAGGACTCTTCTCCTACAATGAGCAGTTCTTC,CASREGLFSYNEQFF
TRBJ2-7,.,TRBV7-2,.,TGTGCCAGCAGAACCGGGGCCCACTCCTACGAGCAGTACTTC,CASRTGAHSYEQYF
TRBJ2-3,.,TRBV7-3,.,TGTGCCAGCAGCATTACAGGGTCAGATACGCAGTATTTT,CASSITGSDTQYF
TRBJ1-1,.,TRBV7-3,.,TGTGCCAGCAGCTTACAAGAGGTCCCAAACACTGAAGCTTTCTTT,CASSLQEVPNTEAFF
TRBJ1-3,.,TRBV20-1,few,TGCAGTGCCAGCAGCATTTACAGCGAAAACACCATATATTTT,CSASSIYSENTIYF
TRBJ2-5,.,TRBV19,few,TGTGCCAGTAGTATAGGGGCTGAGCGGCAAGAGACCCAGTACTTC,CASSIGAERQETQYF
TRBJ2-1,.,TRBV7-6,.,TGTGCCAGCAGCTTAGCCCCGGGTGGTTTGGGGAATGAGCAGTTCTTC,CASSLAPGGLGNEQFF
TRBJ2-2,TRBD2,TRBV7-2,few,TGTGCCAGCAGCTCTTCTAGCGGGATAGGGACCGGGGAGCTGTTTTTT,CASSSSSGIGTGELFF
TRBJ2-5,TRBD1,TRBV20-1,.,TGCAGTGCTTCAAGGACAGGCCAAGAGACCCAGTACTTC,CSASRTGQETQYF
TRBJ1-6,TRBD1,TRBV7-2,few,TGTGCCAGCAGCTTATATGGGGGACAGGGTAATTCACCCCTCCACTTT,CASSLYGGQGNSPLHF
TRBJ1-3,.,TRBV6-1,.,TGTGCCAGCAGTCCTCAGACGTTAAGGGCTGGAAACACCATATATTTT,CASSPQTLRAGNTIYF
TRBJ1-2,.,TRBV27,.,TGTGCCAGCAGTTTACGCCGGAACTATGGCTACACCTTC,CASSLRRNYGYTF
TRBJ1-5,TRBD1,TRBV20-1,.,TGCAGTGCTAGAGTCGGGGGACAGGTCGGAAATCAGCCCCAGCATTTT,CSARVGGQVGNQPQHF
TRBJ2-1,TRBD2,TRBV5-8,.,TGTGCCAGTCCGACAGCATGGGGACTAGCGGGAGACAATGAGCAGTTCTTC,CASPTAWGLAGDNEQFF
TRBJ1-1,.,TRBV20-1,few,TGCAGTGCTAGAGTGGGGCGGAACACTGAAGCTTTCTTT,CSARVGRNTEAFF
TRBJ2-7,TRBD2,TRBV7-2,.,TGTGCCAGCAGCTTTGTCGCTAGCGGAGACGAGCAGTACTTC,CASSFVASGDEQYF
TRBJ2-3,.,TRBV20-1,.,TGCAGTGCTGCCATAGACTTTCTCTCCCTCACAGATACGCAGTATTTT,CSAAIDFLSLTDTQYF
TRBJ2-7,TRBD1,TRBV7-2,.,TGTGCCAGCAGCTTAGCAGACAGGGGGCGAGGCTACGAGCAGTACTTC,CASSLADRGRGYEQYF
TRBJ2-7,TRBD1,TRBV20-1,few,TGCAGTGCTAAGAACCCCGGGACAGACTCCTACGAGCAGTACTTC,CSAKNPGTDSYEQYF
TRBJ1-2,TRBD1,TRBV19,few,TGTGCCAGTACCAGAACCGGGACAGGGTACGGCTACACCTTC,CASTRTGTGYGYTF
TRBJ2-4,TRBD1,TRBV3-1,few,TGTGCCAGCAGCCAGGAACAGGGGCACAAAAACATTCAGTACTTC,CASSQEQGHKNIQYF
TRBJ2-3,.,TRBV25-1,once,TGTGCCAGCAGTGAATACGATAGCCTCCATTACACAGATACGCAGTATTTT,CASSEYDSLHYTDTQYF
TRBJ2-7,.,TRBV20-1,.,TGCAGTGCTATCGGCACGAGCGGGTGGAGCTCCTACGAGCAGTACTTC,CSAIGTSGWSSYEQYF
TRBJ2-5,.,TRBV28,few,TGTGCCAGCAGTTCTTCTCAAGAGACCCAGTACTTC,CASSSSQETQYF
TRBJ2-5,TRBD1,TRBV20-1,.,TGCAGTGCAGGACAGGGGAATGTAGAGACCCAGTACTTC,CSAGQGNVETQYF
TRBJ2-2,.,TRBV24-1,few,TGTGCCACCAGTGAGGACAGCACCGGGGAGCTGTTTTTT,CATSEDSTGELFF
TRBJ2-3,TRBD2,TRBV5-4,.,TGTGCCAGCAGCCTAGTTCTAGCGGGAGTGGTAGATACGCAGTATTTT,CASSLVLAGVVDTQYF
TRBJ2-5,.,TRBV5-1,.,TGCGCCAGCAGCCTAACGACAGCACAAGAGACCCAGTACTTC,CASSLTTAQETQYF
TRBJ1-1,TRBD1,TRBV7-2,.,TGTGCCAGCAGCCCGAACCCATACAGGGGGCGCTTGGAAGACACTGAAGCTTTCTTT,CASSPNPYRGRLEDTEAFF
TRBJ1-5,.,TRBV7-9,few,TGTGCCAGCAGCTCCGGCGGGGACCATCAGCCCCAGCATTTT,CASSSGGDHQPQHF
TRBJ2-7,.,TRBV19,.,TGTGCCAGTAGCGAGCTTCTTAGGGGAGACTACGAGCAGTACTTC,CASSELLRGDYEQYF
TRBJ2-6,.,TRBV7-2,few,TGTGCCAGCAGTAGGCAGGGGACCCGCTCTGGGGCCAACGTCCTGACTTTC,CASSRQGTRSGANVLTF
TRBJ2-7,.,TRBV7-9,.,TGTGCCAGCAGCACAGGAAGCTCCTACGAGCAGTACTTC,CASSTGSSYEQYF
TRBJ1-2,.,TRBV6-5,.,TGTGCCAGCAGTTATGGGTCTAACACCGTCTATGGCTACACCTTC,CASSYGSNTVYGYTF
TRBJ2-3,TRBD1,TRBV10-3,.,TGTGCCATCAGCCCGGGACAGGGCGGCACAGATACGCAGTATTTT,CAISPGQGGTDTQYF
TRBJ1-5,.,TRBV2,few,TGTGCCAGCAGTGAACTGGCAGGCGGCAATCAGCCCCAGCATTTT,CASSELAGGNQPQHF
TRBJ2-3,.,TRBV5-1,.,TGCGCCAGCAGCTTGGATCCGGTAGGCGACACAGATACGCAGTATTTT,CASSLDPVGDTDTQYF
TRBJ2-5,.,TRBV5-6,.,TGTGCCAGCAGCCTCGGCCCAAGAGAGACCCAGTACTTC,CASSLGPRETQYF
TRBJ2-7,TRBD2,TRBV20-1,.,TGCAGTGTCTCGACTAGCGGGGGCTACGAGCAGTACTTC,CSVSTSGGYEQYF
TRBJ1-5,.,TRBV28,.,TGTGCCAGCAGTTTCCCGGGTATTTATAGCAATCAGCCCCAGCATTTT,CASSFPGIYSNQPQHF
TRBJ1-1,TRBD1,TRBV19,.,TGTGCCAGTAAAGGGACAGGCCTCTACACTGAAGCTTTCTTT,CASKGTGLYTEAFF
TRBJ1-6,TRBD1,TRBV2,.,TGTGCCAGCGACGGACAGGGAAATTCACCCCTCCACTTT,CASDGQGNSPLHF
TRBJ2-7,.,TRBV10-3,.,TGTGCCATCAGTGCCGGGTACGAGCAGTACTTC,CAISAGYEQYF
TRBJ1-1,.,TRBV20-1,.,TGCAGTGTCACAACCTGGGTCAGTCGAAACACTGAAGCTTTCTTT,CSVTTWVSRNTEAFF
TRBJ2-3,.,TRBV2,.,TGTGCCAGCAGTGAAGGTTTGCTGGGCACAGATACGCAGTATTTT,CASSEGLLGTDTQYF
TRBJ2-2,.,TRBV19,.,TGTGCCAGTAGTGGGCAAGGGGGAAACACCGGGGAGCTGTTTTTT,CASSGQGGNTGELFF
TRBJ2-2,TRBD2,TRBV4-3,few,TGCGCCAGCAGCCTACTAGCGGGAGCCACCGGGGAGCTGTTTTTT,CASSLLAGATGELFF